The text below deals with one T cell receptor beta chain. These data are taken from a study of blood T cell repertoires in COVID-19. Study as a whole: Samples came from the United States, Italy and Spain, spanning acute and convalescent COVID-19. PBMCs, B-cell-depleted T cells, or T cells were the source of the cDNA or gDNA that made up the material.

As handled by the study authors: Scientists estimated how many nucleated cells there were by amplifying reference gene primers. Data came from immunoSEQ multiplex PCR; TCRdb stores just in-frame clones and leaves some out. The V and J calls and clone size are taken from that table; D and trimming were inferred from the DNA. The sample contains 200,000 to 250,000 clones, around four fifths of which appear only once. Germline CDR1 is SNHLY and CDR2 is FYNNEI. Trimming took 4 bases from V and 5 from J, leaving 20 bases between them. The length of the CDR3 is 16 residues. Sequencing was performed on peripheral blood. The chain links TRBV2 to TRBJ2-5; a possible D gene is TRBD2 (6 bases). This TCR was sampled from an elderly woman with acute or convalescent COVID-19. In DNA form, the CDR3 reads TGTGCCAGCAGTGGCGGACCGGGACTTACATCGGAGACCCAGTACTTC. This sequence encodes CASSGGPGLTSETQYF.